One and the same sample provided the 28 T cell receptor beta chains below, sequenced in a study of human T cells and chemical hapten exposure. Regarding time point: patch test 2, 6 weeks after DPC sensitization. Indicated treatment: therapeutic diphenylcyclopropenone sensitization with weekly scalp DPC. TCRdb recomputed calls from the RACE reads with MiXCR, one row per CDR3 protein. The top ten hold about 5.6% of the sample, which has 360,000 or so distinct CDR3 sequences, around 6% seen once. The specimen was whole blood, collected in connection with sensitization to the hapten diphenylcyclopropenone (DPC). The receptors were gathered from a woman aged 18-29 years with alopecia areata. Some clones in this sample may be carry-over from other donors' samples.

The CDR3 region has the DNA TGTGCCAGCACCCTCCGGGCAGGGGGCGCTCGGACCGGGGAGCTGTTTTTT. It translates to CASTLRAGGARTGELFF. The chain uses TRBV7-9 and TRBJ2-2; 8 bases are shared with TRBD1. The germline gives CDR1 SEHNR, CDR2 FQNEAQ (reference sequence). CDR3 length: 17 amino acids. The J segment lost 5 bases and the V segment lost 7 bases, leaving 15 bases of the junction unmatched.

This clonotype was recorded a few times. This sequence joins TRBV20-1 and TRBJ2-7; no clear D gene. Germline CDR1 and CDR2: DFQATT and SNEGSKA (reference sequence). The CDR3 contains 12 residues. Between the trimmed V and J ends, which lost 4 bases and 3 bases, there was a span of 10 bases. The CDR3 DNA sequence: TGCAGTGCTAAAGGGTTGTACTACGAGCAGTACTTC. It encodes CSAKGLYYEQYF.

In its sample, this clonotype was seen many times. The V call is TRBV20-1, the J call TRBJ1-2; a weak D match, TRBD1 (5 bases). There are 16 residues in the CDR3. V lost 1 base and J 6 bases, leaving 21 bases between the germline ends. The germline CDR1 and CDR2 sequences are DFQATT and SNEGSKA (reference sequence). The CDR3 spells CSARGARGSPGDGYTF. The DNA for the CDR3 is TGCAGTGCTAGAGGCGCCCGGGGCTCCCCAGGAGATGGCTACACCTTC.

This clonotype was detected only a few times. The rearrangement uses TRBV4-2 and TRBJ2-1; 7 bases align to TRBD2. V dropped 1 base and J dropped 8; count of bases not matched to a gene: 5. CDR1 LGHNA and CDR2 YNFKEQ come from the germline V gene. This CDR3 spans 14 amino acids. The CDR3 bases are TGTGCCAGCAGCCAAGGTCTAGCGGTACATGAGCAGTTCTTC. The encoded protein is CASSQGLAVHEQFF.

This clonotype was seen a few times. CDR3 protein: CASSPWTARAFF. The CDR3, as DNA: TGTGCCAGCAGCCCCTGGACGGCTAGGGCTTTCTTT. This chain joins TRBV12-3 or TRBV12-4 and TRBJ1-1; D is uncertain. The germline V and J ends were trimmed by 6 bases and 11 bases, with 16 bases remaining between them. This CDR3 comprises 12 residues.

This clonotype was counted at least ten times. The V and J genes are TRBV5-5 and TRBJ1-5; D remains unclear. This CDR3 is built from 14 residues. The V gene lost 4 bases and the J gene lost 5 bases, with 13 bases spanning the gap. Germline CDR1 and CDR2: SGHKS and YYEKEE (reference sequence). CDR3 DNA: TGTGCCAGCAGCATGCCTGACTTAGATCAGCCCCAGCATTTT. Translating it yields CASSMPDLDQPQHF. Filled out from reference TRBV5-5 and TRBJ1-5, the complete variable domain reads DAGVTQSPTHLIKTRGQQVTLRCSPISGHKSVSWYQQVLGQGPQFIFQYYEKEERGRGNFPDRFSARQFPNYSSELNVNALLLGDSALYLCASSMPDLDQPQHFGDGTRLSIL.

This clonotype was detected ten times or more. The CDR3 sequence is CASSLGGTSEQYF. The CDR3 nucleotides are TGTGCCAGCAGCTTAGGGGGGACCTCCGAGCAGTACTTC. This sequence joins TRBV7-9 and TRBJ2-7, with D tentatively TRBD1 or TRBD2 (5 bases each). The V gene lost 1 base and the J gene lost 6 bases, with 10 bases spanning the gap. This CDR3 is 13 amino acids long. Germline CDR1 is SEHNR and CDR2 is FQNEAQ (reference sequence).

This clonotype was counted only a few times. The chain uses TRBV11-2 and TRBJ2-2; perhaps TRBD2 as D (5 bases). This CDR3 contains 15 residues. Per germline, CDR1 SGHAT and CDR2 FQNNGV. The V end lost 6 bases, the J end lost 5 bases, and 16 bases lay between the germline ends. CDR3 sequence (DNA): TGTGCCAGCAGACGTCCGGGGAGAATTACCGGGGAGCTGTTTTTT. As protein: CASRRPGRITGELFF.

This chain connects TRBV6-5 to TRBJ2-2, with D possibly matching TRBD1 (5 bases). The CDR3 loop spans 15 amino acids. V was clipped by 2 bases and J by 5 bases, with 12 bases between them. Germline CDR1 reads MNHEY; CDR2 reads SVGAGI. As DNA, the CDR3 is TGTGCCAGCAGTTACGGAGCAGGGTGGACCGGGGAGCTGTTTTTT. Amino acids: CASSYGAGWTGELFF.

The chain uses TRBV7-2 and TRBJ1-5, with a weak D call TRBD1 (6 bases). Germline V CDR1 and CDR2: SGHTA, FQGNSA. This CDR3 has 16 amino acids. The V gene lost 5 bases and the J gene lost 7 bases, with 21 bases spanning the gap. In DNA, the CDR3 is TGTGCCAGCAGCCCGGGAACAGGGAGTACGGAGCAGCCCCAGCATTTT. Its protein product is CASSPGTGSTEQPQHF.

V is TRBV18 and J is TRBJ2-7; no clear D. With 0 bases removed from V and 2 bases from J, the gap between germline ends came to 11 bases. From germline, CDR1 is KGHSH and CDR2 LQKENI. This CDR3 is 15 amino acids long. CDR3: CASSPPGRVTYEQYF. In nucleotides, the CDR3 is TGTGCCAGCTCACCACCGGGTCGAGTCACCTACGAGCAGTACTTC.

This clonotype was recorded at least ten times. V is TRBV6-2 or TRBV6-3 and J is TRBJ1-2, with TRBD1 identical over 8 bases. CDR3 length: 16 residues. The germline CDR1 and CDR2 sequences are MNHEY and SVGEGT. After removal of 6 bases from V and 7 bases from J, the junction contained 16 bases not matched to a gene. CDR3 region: CASSRLYGQGNAGYTF. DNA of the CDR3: TGTGCCAGCAGCCGACTTTATGGACAGGGAAATGCTGGCTACACCTTC.

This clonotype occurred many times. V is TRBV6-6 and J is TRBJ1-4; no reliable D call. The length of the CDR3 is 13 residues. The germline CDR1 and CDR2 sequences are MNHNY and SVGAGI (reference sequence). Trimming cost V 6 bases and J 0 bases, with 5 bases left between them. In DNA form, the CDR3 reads TGTGCCAGCAGAGTTGCAACTAATGAAAAACTGTTTTTT. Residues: CASRVATNEKLFF.

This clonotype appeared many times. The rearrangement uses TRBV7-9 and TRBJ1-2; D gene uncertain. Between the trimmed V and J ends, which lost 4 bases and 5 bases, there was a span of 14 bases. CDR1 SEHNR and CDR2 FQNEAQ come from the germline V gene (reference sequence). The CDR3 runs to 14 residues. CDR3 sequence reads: CASSSDGIGYGYTF. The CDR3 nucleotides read TGTGCCAGCAGCTCGGACGGCATAGGGTATGGCTACACCTTC.

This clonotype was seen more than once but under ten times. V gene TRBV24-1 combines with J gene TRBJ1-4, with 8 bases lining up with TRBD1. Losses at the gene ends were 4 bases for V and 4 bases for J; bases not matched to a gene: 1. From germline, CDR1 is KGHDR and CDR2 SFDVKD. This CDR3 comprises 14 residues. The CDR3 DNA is TGTGCCACCAGTGAGACAGGGGTTAATGAAAAACTGTTTTTT. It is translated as CATSETGVNEKLFF.

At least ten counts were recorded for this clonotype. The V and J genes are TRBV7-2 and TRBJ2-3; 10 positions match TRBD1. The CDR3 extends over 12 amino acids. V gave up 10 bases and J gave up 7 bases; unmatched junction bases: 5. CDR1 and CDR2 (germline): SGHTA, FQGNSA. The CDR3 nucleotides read TGTGCCACCCGACAGGGGGCACATACGCAGTATTTT. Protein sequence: CATRQGAHTQYF.

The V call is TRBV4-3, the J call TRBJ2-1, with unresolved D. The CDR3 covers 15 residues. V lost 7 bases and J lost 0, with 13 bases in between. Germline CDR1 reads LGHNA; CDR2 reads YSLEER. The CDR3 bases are TGCGCCAGCACCGATAGTCTGAGCTCCTACAATGAGCAGTTCTTC. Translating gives CASTDSLSSYNEQFF.

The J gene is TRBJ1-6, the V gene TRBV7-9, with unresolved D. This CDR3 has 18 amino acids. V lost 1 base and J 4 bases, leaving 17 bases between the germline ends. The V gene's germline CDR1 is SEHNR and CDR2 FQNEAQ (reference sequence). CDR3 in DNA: TGTGCCAGCAGCTTAGTGACCGGGAACGGGTTTTATAATTCACCCCTCCACTTT. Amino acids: CASSLVTGNGFYNSPLHF.

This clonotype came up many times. CDR3 nucleotide sequence: TGCGCCAGCAGCTTGGAAGGGACAACTCAGTACTTC. Translation: CASSLEGTTQYF. The rearrangement uses TRBV5-1 and TRBJ2-4; TRBD1 is a possible D gene (6 bases). V gave up 0 bases and J gave up 12 bases, with 10 bases separating them. Germline V lookup: CDR1 SGHRS, CDR2 YFSETQ. The CDR3 sequence is 12 residues long. Full variable domain (rest looked up from reference TRBV5-1 and TRBJ2-4): KAGVTQTPRYLIKTRGQQVTLSCSPISGHRSVSWYQQTPGQGLQFLFEYFSETQRNKGNFPGRFSGRQFSNSRSEMNVSTLELGDSALYLCASSLEGTTQYFGAGTRLSVL.

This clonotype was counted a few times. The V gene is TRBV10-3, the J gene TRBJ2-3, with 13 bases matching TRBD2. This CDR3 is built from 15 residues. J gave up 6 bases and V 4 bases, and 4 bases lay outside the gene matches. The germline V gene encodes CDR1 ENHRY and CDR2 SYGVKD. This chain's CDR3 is CAISVQGLAGDTQYF. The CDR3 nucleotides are TGTGCCATCAGTGTCCAGGGACTAGCGGGGGATACGCAGTATTTT.

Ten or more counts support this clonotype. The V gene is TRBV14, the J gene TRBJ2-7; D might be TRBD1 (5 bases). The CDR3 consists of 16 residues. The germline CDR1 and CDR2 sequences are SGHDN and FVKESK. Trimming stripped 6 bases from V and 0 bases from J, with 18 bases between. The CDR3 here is CASSDRLTAFSYEQYF. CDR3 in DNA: TGTGCCAGCAGTGACCGTTTGACAGCGTTCTCCTACGAGCAGTACTTC. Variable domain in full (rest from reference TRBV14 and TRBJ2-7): EAGVTQFPSHSVIEKGQTVTLRCDPISGHDNLYWYRRVMGKEIKFLLHFVKESKQDESGMPNNRFLAERTGGTYSTLKVQPAELEDSGVYFCASSDRLTAFSYEQYFGPGTRLTVT.

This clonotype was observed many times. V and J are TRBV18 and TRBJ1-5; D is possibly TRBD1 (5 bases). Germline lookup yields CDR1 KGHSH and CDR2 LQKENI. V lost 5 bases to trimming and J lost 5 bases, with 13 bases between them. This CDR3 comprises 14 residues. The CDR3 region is CASSSQEYDQPQHF. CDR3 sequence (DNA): TGTGCCAGCTCATCACAGGAGTACGATCAGCCCCAGCATTTT. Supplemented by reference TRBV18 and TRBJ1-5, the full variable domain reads NAGVMQNPRHLVRRRGQEARLRCSPMKGHSHVYWYRQLPEEGLKFMVYLQKENIIDESGMPKERFSAEFPKEGPSILRIQQVVRGDSAAYFCASSSQEYDQPQHFGDGTRLSIL.

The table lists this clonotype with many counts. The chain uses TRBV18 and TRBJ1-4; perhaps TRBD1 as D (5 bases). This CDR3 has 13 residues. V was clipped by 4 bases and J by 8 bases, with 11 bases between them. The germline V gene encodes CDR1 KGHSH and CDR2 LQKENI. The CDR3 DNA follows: TGTGCCAGCTCACGGGACTTAGGCGAAAAACTGTTTTTT. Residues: CASSRDLGEKLFF.

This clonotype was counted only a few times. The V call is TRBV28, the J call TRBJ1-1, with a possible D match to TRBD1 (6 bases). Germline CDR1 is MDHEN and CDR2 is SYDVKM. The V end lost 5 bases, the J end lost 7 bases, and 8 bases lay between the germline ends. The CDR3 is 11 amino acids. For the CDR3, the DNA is TGTGCCAGCAGTGAAGGGGGTGAAGCTTTCTTT. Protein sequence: CASSEGGEAFF.

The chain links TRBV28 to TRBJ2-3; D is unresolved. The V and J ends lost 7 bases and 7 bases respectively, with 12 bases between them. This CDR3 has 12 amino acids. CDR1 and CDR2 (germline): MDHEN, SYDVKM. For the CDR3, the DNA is TGTGCCAGCACCTCCGAAGGACATACGCAGTATTTT. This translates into CASTSEGHTQYF.

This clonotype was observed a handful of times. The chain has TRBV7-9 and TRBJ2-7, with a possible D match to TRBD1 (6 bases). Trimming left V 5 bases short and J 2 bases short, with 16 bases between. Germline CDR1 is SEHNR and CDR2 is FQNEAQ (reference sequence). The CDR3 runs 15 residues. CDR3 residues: CASSLPAQGPYEQYF. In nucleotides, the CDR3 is TGTGCCAGCAGCCTACCTGCACAGGGACCCTACGAGCAGTACTTC.

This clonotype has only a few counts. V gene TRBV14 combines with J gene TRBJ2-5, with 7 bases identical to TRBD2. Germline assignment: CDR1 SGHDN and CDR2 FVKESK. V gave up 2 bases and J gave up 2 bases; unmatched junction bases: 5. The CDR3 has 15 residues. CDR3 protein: CASSQLSSGQETQYF. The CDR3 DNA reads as TGTGCCAGCAGCCAACTCTCTAGCGGTCAAGAGACCCAGTACTTC.

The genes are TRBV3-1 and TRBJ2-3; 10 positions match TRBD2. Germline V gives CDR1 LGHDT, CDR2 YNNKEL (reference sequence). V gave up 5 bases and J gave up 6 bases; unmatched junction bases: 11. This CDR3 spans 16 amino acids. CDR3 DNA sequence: TGTGCCAGCAGCTCATCCAGCGGGGGGGCCGGGGATACGCAGTATTTT. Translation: CASSSSSGGAGDTQYF.